This T cell receptor (beta chain) was documented in a study of PD-1 blockade in classical Hodgkin lymphoma. Points from the study as a whole: Among the patients, those starting nivolumab under 1 year after ASCT were excluded. No one has yet defined what causes the repertoire differences, which may be disease activity or prior therapy.

Sequenced by immunoSEQ multiplex PCR; TCRdb stores in-frame clones only, minus some. Of about 93,000 clones in the sample, more than 70% were seen once. This clone was counted between two and nine times. The antigen remains undetermined. V shed 3 bases and J shed 0 bases, with 5 bases lying between them. Germline V gene data show CDR1 as ENHRY and CDR2 as SYGVKD. This CDR3 region has 13 residues. The time point was: cycle 4 day 1 (C4D1), after around six weeks of nivolumab. No patient escaped relapse after autologous stem cell transplantation, and brentuximab vedotin exposure varied. Progressive disease, partial response or complete response was each patient's best response.

The receptor's source is a human donor with classical Hodgkin lymphoma. The V and J genes are TRBV10-3 and TRBJ1-2; D is uncertain. This specimen consisted of peripheral blood mononuclear cells (PBMCs), obtained before the fourth cycle of nivolumab. The CDR3 nucleotides are TGTGCCATCAGTGAATCGGCTAACTATGGCTACACCTTC. This gives the protein CAISESANYGYTF.